This is a list of T cell receptor beta chains from one sample in a study of blood T cell repertoires in COVID-19. Produced via immunoSEQ multiplex PCR; TCRdb's table is partial and in-frame only. The sample includes more than 150,000 clones, about 86% seen only once; the top ten take approximately 0.88%. Material for sequencing was peripheral blood. These TCRs come from a woman under 30 who had recovered from COVID-19. CDR3s include the opening cysteine and the closing phenylalanine or tryptophan. Each record gives: V gene, clone size, J gene, D gene, CDR3 DNA, CDR3 protein. D genes are given only for firm matches. Rows give clone size only sometimes, using once, few, many, or a class for an expanded clone.

v_gene: TRBV19; abundance: once; j_gene: TRBJ1-5; d_gene: TRBD1; CDR3nt: TGTGCCAGTAGTTGGGACAGGGCGGCGTATAGCAATCAGCCCCAGCATTTT; CDR3aa: CASSWDRAAYSNQPQHF
v_gene: TRBV19; abundance: few; j_gene: TRBJ2-4; d_gene: TRBD1; CDR3nt: TGTGCCAGTAGCTACCCAGGACAGGCTGGGAACATTCAGTACTTC; CDR3aa: CASSYPGQAGNIQYF
v_gene: TRBV5-6; abundance: .; j_gene: TRBJ1-4; d_gene: TRBD1; CDR3nt: TGTGCCAGCAGCTCCCGGGACAGGGGCTTCAATGAAAAACTGTTTTTT; CDR3aa: CASSSRDRGFNEKLFF
v_gene: TRBV7-2; abundance: .; j_gene: TRBJ2-1; d_gene: TRBD2; CDR3nt: TGTGCCAGCAGCCTGGGAGGGACGGTTAATAATGAGCAGTTCTTC; CDR3aa: CASSLGGTVNNEQFF
v_gene: TRBV9; abundance: .; j_gene: TRBJ1-1; d_gene: TRBD1; CDR3nt: TGTGCCAGCAGCACCTCCGGGACAGGGACCCCTGAAGCTTTCTTT; CDR3aa: CASSTSGTGTPEAFF
v_gene: TRBV18; abundance: .; j_gene: TRBJ2-1; d_gene: TRBD1; CDR3nt: TGTGCCAGCTCACCATCGCGACAGGGTCGTTATGAGCAGTTCTTC; CDR3aa: CASSPSRQGRYEQFF
v_gene: TRBV7-2; abundance: .; j_gene: TRBJ2-7; d_gene: .; CDR3nt: TGTGCCAGCAGCTTTTTCCAGGCCTACGAGCAGTACTTC; CDR3aa: CASSFFQAYEQYF
v_gene: TRBV5-1; abundance: .; j_gene: TRBJ2-5; d_gene: TRBD1; CDR3nt: TGCGCCAGCAGCTCCGACAGGGGGAGGCAAGAGACCCAGTACTTC; CDR3aa: CASSSDRGRQETQYF
v_gene: TRBV4-1; abundance: .; j_gene: TRBJ2-2; d_gene: .; CDR3nt: TGCGCCAGCAGCCGAGACAGGAACACCGGGGAGCTGTTTTTT; CDR3aa: CASSRDRNTGELFF
v_gene: TRBV7-6; abundance: .; j_gene: TRBJ2-7; d_gene: TRBD1; CDR3nt: TGTGCCAGCAGCTTAGCGACAGGGGGCTGGAGGGAGCAGTACTTC; CDR3aa: CASSLATGGWREQYF
v_gene: TRBV4-3; abundance: .; j_gene: TRBJ2-1; d_gene: TRBD1; CDR3nt: TGCGCCAGCAGCCAAGAAACAGGGGCATACAATGAGCAGTTCTTC; CDR3aa: CASSQETGAYNEQFF
v_gene: TRBV19; abundance: .; j_gene: TRBJ2-3; d_gene: TRBD1; CDR3nt: TGTGCCAGTAGTGTCGGGACAGGGCCGCAGTATTTT; CDR3aa: CASSVGTGPQYF
v_gene: TRBV19; abundance: .; j_gene: TRBJ2-3; d_gene: .; CDR3nt: TGTGCCAGTAGTCTAAGAGGGGGGGAAGATACGCAGTATTTT; CDR3aa: CASSLRGGEDTQYF
v_gene: TRBV18; abundance: .; j_gene: TRBJ2-5; d_gene: TRBD1; CDR3nt: TGTGCCAGCTCACCGGTCCAGGGGGAAGAGACCCAGTACTTC; CDR3aa: CASSPVQGEETQYF
v_gene: TRBV6-5; abundance: .; j_gene: TRBJ1-5; d_gene: .; CDR3nt: TGTGCCAGCAGTTACGGTGTCAGGGCTTACAATCAGCCCCAGCATTTT; CDR3aa: CASSYGVRAYNQPQHF
v_gene: TRBV7-3; abundance: .; j_gene: TRBJ2-2; d_gene: .; CDR3nt: TGTGCCAGCAGGGAGAGTTACACCGGGGAGCTGTTTTTT; CDR3aa: CASRESYTGELFF
v_gene: TRBV4-2; abundance: few; j_gene: TRBJ2-3; d_gene: .; CDR3nt: TGTGCCAGCAGCCAAGGAGACTACACCACAGATACGCAGTATTTT; CDR3aa: CASSQGDYTTDTQYF
v_gene: TRBV10-3; abundance: .; j_gene: TRBJ1-1; d_gene: .; CDR3nt: TGTGCCATCAGTGTCGGGGATAACACTGAAGCTTTCTTT; CDR3aa: CAISVGDNTEAFF
v_gene: TRBV6-2/TRBV6-3; abundance: .; j_gene: TRBJ2-7; d_gene: .; CDR3nt: TGTGCCAGCAGTACGGACACCATATCCTACGAGCAGTACTTC; CDR3aa: CASSTDTISYEQYF
v_gene: TRBV5-1; abundance: .; j_gene: TRBJ2-3; d_gene: TRBD1; CDR3nt: TGCGCCAGCAGCTTCACGACAGGGGCCATCACAGATACGCAGTATTTT; CDR3aa: CASSFTTGAITDTQYF
v_gene: TRBV27; abundance: .; j_gene: TRBJ1-2; d_gene: .; CDR3nt: TGTGCCAGCAGTTTAACCAGGGCCTATGGCTACACCTTC; CDR3aa: CASSLTRAYGYTF
v_gene: TRBV2; abundance: .; j_gene: TRBJ1-1; d_gene: .; CDR3nt: TGTGCCAGCAGTGACCAGAACACTGAAGCTTTCTTT; CDR3aa: CASSDQNTEAFF
v_gene: TRBV29-1; abundance: .; j_gene: TRBJ1-1; d_gene: .; CDR3nt: TGCAGCGTTGTCAAGGGCGCCCAGGGGGCTTTCTTT; CDR3aa: CSVVKGAQGAFF
v_gene: TRBV27; abundance: once; j_gene: TRBJ2-1; d_gene: TRBD1; CDR3nt: TGTGCCAGCAGTTTATCCGGGACAGGGGCGGGTGAGCAGTTCTTC; CDR3aa: CASSLSGTGAGEQFF
v_gene: TRBV7-9; abundance: .; j_gene: TRBJ1-4; d_gene: TRBD1; CDR3nt: TGTGCCAGCAGTACGGACAGGGGGCGCAAAGAAAAACTGTTTTTT; CDR3aa: CASSTDRGRKEKLFF
v_gene: TRBV4-1; abundance: .; j_gene: TRBJ2-2; d_gene: TRBD1; CDR3nt: TGCGCCAGCAGCCGGGGCGGCAGGGGGCGTCTTGGCGGGGAGCTGTTTTTT; CDR3aa: CASSRGGRGRLGGELFF
v_gene: TRBV5-8; abundance: .; j_gene: TRBJ1-3; d_gene: TRBD1; CDR3nt: TGTGCCAGCAGCCAGGGACAGTACTCTGGAAACACCATATATTTT; CDR3aa: CASSQGQYSGNTIYF
v_gene: TRBV19; abundance: .; j_gene: TRBJ2-7; d_gene: .; CDR3nt: TGTGCCAGTAGTACCGTCGGGAGAACTCTTTCCTACGAGCAGTACTTC; CDR3aa: CASSTVGRTLSYEQYF
v_gene: TRBV6-2/TRBV6-3; abundance: .; j_gene: TRBJ1-5; d_gene: TRBD1; CDR3nt: TGTGCCAGCAGTCCAACGGGACAGGGGAGGCGGAGCAATCAGCCCCAGCATTTT; CDR3aa: CASSPTGQGRRSNQPQHF
v_gene: TRBV11-2; abundance: .; j_gene: TRBJ2-5; d_gene: .; CDR3nt: TGTGCCAGCAGCTTAGGCAGGGGAAGGAGGGAGACCCAGTACTTC; CDR3aa: CASSLGRGRRETQYF
v_gene: TRBV7-3; abundance: .; j_gene: TRBJ1-1; d_gene: .; CDR3nt: TGTGCCAGCAGCTTAAACGGAGGGAGTACTGAAGCTTTCTTT; CDR3aa: CASSLNGGSTEAFF
v_gene: TRBV29-1; abundance: .; j_gene: TRBJ2-1; d_gene: TRBD1; CDR3nt: TGCAGCGGCACACAGGGGACCAATGAGCAGTTCTTC; CDR3aa: CSGTQGTNEQFF
v_gene: TRBV3-1/TRBV3-2; abundance: once; j_gene: TRBJ2-7; d_gene: TRBD1; CDR3nt: TGTGCCAGCAGCCAAGATGGGACAGGGGGCGGGGACGAGCAGTACTTC; CDR3aa: CASSQDGTGGGDEQYF
v_gene: TRBV9; abundance: .; j_gene: TRBJ1-6; d_gene: TRBD1; CDR3nt: TGTGCCAGCAGCGCCGGGACAGGGGGACGCTATAATTCACCCCTCCACTTT; CDR3aa: CASSAGTGGRYNSPLHF
v_gene: TRBV27; abundance: .; j_gene: TRBJ2-1; d_gene: .; CDR3nt: TGTGCCAGCAGTCCCCATGTTTCCAATGAGCAGTTCTTC; CDR3aa: CASSPHVSNEQFF
v_gene: TRBV24-1; abundance: .; j_gene: TRBJ2-1; d_gene: .; CDR3nt: TGTGCCACCAGTGATCGGGGTGTCGGTGAGCAGTTCTTC; CDR3aa: CATSDRGVGEQFF
v_gene: TRBV6-2/TRBV6-3; abundance: .; j_gene: TRBJ1-1; d_gene: .; CDR3nt: TGTGCCAGCAGTGTTAGCAACCCCAATGAAGCTTTCTTT; CDR3aa: CASSVSNPNEAFF
v_gene: TRBV4-2; abundance: .; j_gene: TRBJ2-7; d_gene: .; CDR3nt: TGTGCCAGCAGCCAAGATGGTACATCTTACGAGCAGTACTTC; CDR3aa: CASSQDGTSYEQYF
v_gene: TRBV5-1; abundance: .; j_gene: TRBJ1-1; d_gene: TRBD1; CDR3nt: TGCGCCAGCAGCTTGAGGGGTTCCGGGACAGGGGGCGCAGGGACTGAAGCTTTCTTT; CDR3aa: CASSLRGSGTGGAGTEAFF
v_gene: TRBV3-1/TRBV3-2; abundance: .; j_gene: TRBJ2-6; d_gene: .; CDR3nt: TGTGCCAGCAGCTCCCGTAGCTCTGGGGCCAACGTCCTGACTTTC; CDR3aa: CASSSRSSGANVLTF
v_gene: TRBV5-4; abundance: .; j_gene: TRBJ2-7; d_gene: TRBD1; CDR3nt: TGTGCCAGCAGCATGGACAGGCTCGAGCAGTACTTC; CDR3aa: CASSMDRLEQYF
v_gene: TRBV10-2; abundance: .; j_gene: TRBJ2-7; d_gene: .; CDR3nt: TGCGCCAGCAGTGTGGACTCCGCACCCTACGAGCAGTACTTC; CDR3aa: CASSVDSAPYEQYF
v_gene: TRBV23-1; abundance: few; j_gene: TRBJ2-6; d_gene: .; CDR3nt: TGCGCCAGCAGTCGTGCGAGACAGACCCCCTCTGGGGCCAACGTCCTGACTTTC; CDR3aa: CASSRARQTPSGANVLTF
v_gene: TRBV6-1; abundance: .; j_gene: TRBJ2-3; d_gene: TRBD1; CDR3nt: TGTGCCAGCAGTGACAGGGGGAGAACAGATACGCAGTATTTT; CDR3aa: CASSDRGRTDTQYF
v_gene: TRBV19; abundance: .; j_gene: TRBJ2-2; d_gene: .; CDR3nt: TGTGCCAGTTCACAGGGAGTTGGGGAGCTGTTTTTT; CDR3aa: CASSQGVGELFF
v_gene: TRBV28; abundance: once; j_gene: TRBJ1-5; d_gene: .; CDR3nt: TGTGCCAGCAGTTTAGGGCATGATTATAGCAATCAGCCCCAGCATTTT; CDR3aa: CASSLGHDYSNQPQHF